These 14 T cell receptor beta chains share one sample of origin, sequenced in a study of T cells after yellow fever vaccination. TCRdb recomputed calls from the 5' RACE reads with MiXCR, one row per CDR3 protein. The table shows over 150,000 distinct CDR3 sequences, with under 7.5% occurring only once. The material sequenced was CD4+ T cells sorted from PBMCs, taken less than 6 days after the first yellow fever vaccination. These TCRs come from a man younger than 35 who received the YFV17D yellow fever vaccine.

This clonotype was counted only a few times. CDR3 bases: TGCAGTGCCAGACACTCCTCGGGGGAAGCTTTCTTT. It yields the protein CSARHSSGEAFF. V is TRBV20-1 and J is TRBJ1-1; D is ambiguous. V shed 6 bases and J shed 8 bases, with 16 bases lying between them. The CDR3 runs to 12 residues. Germline V gives CDR1 DFQATT, CDR2 SNEGSKA (reference sequence).

This clonotype was detected ten times or more. The rearrangement joins TRBV19 to TRBJ2-3, with D unresolved. Per the germline V gene, CDR1 is LNHDA and CDR2 is SQIVND (reference sequence). V was shortened by 2 bases and J by 6 bases, with 12 bases between the two germline ends. This CDR3 has 14 amino acids. The CDR3 spells CASSITTWTDTQYF. The CDR3 coding sequence is TGTGCCAGTAGTATAACGACCTGGACCGATACGCAGTATTTT.

The chain uses TRBV3-1 and TRBJ1-6, with D perhaps TRBD1 (5 bases). The CDR3 runs 16 residues. Germline values: CDR1 LGHDT, CDR2 YNNKEL (reference sequence). With 3 bases removed from V and 6 bases from J, the gap between germline ends came to 15 bases. This chain's CDR3 is CASSHTVWGPNSPLHF. The CDR3 DNA reads as TGTGCCAGCAGCCACACGGTGTGGGGACCTAATTCACCCCTCCACTTT.

The rearrangement uses TRBV5-1 and TRBJ1-2, with D maybe TRBD1 (5 bases). Trimming pared 4 bases from V and 5 bases from J, leaving 15 bases between. The CDR3 has 14 amino acids. Germline CDR1 reads SGHRS; CDR2 reads YFSETQ. In DNA, the CDR3 is TGCGCCAGCAGCCTGACGGACAAGATTTATGGCTACACCTTC. This encodes CASSLTDKIYGYTF.

This clonotype was seen many times. V gene TRBV4-3 combines with J gene TRBJ1-2; the match to TRBD1 covers 9 bases. CDR3 size: 15 residues. Trimming at V came to 2 bases and at J to 8 bases, leaving 9 bases not matched to a gene. The germline CDR1 and CDR2 sequences are LGHNA and YSLEER. The CDR3 DNA sequence: TGCGCCAGCAGCCAACAAATCGACAGGGGGAGCGGCTACACCTTC. It specifies CASSQQIDRGSGYTF.

This clonotype came up a few times. This rearrangement joins TRBV19 to TRBJ1-1; D is possibly TRBD1 (5 bases). The CDR3 consists of 13 residues. V was clipped by 11 bases and J by 4 bases, with 17 bases between them. Germline CDR1 reads LNHDA; CDR2 reads SQIVND (reference sequence). CDR3 nucleotides: TGTGCCTGGGAGCGGGGCCTATTCACTGAAGCTTTCTTT. Translated: CAWERGLFTEAFF.

The sample holds a few counts of this clonotype. This rearrangement joins TRBV5-4 to TRBJ1-4; no definite D call. The CDR3 loop spans 14 amino acids. Germline V lookup: CDR1 SGHNT, CDR2 YYREEE (reference sequence). The ends were cut back, 2 bases at V and 8 bases at J, with 13 bases in the middle. The CDR3, as DNA: TGTGCCAGCAGCTTTGATGGGTTGCGGGAAAAACTGTTTTTT. This codes for CASSFDGLREKLFF.

The chain carries TRBV11-1 and TRBJ2-2; 15 positions match TRBD2. After removal of 3 bases from V and 5 bases from J, the junction contained 13 bases not matched to a gene. The V gene's germline CDR1 is SGHAT and CDR2 FQDESV (reference sequence). The CDR3 sequence is 20 residues long. The DNA for the CDR3 is TGTGCCAGCAGCTTGTTGTTCGGACTAGCGGGGGGGCTCCGGACCGGGGAGCTGTTTTTT. Its protein product is CASSLLFGLAGGLRTGELFF.

This clonotype was observed a few times. The gene calls are TRBV9 and TRBJ2-1; 8 bases line up with TRBD2. V was pared by 3 bases and J by 13 bases, with 9 bases of the junction left unmatched. The length of the CDR3 is 13 residues. The V gene's germline CDR1 is SGDLS and CDR2 YYNGEE. The CDR3 bases are TGTGCCAGCAGCGACCAACCGGGGGGGCAACAGTTCTTC. Protein sequence: CASSDQPGGQQFF.

This clonotype showed up many times. The chain carries TRBV7-2 and TRBJ2-7; D call uncertain. The CDR3 totals 14 residues. V was clipped by 1 base and J by 0 bases, with 7 bases between them. In germline, CDR1 is SGHTA, CDR2 FQGNSA. CDR3 nucleotide sequence: TGTGCCAGCAGCTTAGGCGGAGCCTCCTACGAGCAGTACGTC. Translated, it gives CASSLGGASYEQYV.

This clonotype was counted between two and nine times. This chain joins TRBV5-1 and TRBJ2-7, with TRBD1 matching 7 bases. CDR3 length equals 15 residues. Germline V gene data show CDR1 as SGHRS and CDR2 as YFSETQ. The V gene end was trimmed by 0 bases and the J gene end by 2 bases; junction bases not matched to a gene: 5. Here the CDR3 DNA reads TGCGCCAGCAGCTTGGCGACAGGGCTCACCTACGAGCAGTACTTC. Its translation is CASSLATGLTYEQYF.

This clonotype was seen only a few times. The V call is TRBV6-2 or TRBV6-3, the J call TRBJ2-1, with 8 bases matching TRBD2. The CDR3 has 14 residues. V was clipped by 6 bases and J by 6 bases; unmatched bases: 7. CDR1 is MNHEY and CDR2 is SVGEGT in the germline V gene. The DNA of the CDR3 is TGTGCCAGCAGGCAATCGGGGGGGCGCAATGAGCAGTTCTTC. This encodes CASRQSGGRNEQFF.

The sample holds many counts of this clonotype. The chain has TRBV5-1 and TRBJ2-3, with D possibly matching TRBD1 (6 bases). V was shortened by 4 bases and J by 0 bases, with 9 bases between the two germline ends. Germline V CDR1 and CDR2: SGHRS, YFSETQ. The CDR3 extends over 14 amino acids. The CDR3 sequence: CASSIQGSTDTQYF. The CDR3 nucleotides are TGCGCCAGCAGCATACAGGGAAGCACAGATACGCAGTATTTT.

There are a few counts of this clonotype. V gene TRBV5-1 combines with J gene TRBJ2-4, with 7 bases lining up with TRBD1. V shed 2 bases, J shed 4 bases, and the junction held 9 bases outside the gene matches. CDR1 and CDR2 from the germline V gene are SGHRS and YFSETQ. This CDR3 is built from 16 residues. In DNA, the CDR3 is TGCGCCAGCAGCTTAATCCCCGGGACAGATAAAAACATTCAGTACTTC. It encodes CASSLIPGTDKNIQYF. The variable domain in full, completed from reference TRBV5-1 and TRBJ2-4, reads KAGVTQTPRYLIKTRGQQVTLSCSPISGHRSVSWYQQTPGQGLQFLFEYFSETQRNKGNFPGRFSGRQFSNSRSEMNVSTLELGDSALYLCASSLIPGTDKNIQYFGAGTRLSVL.